This T cell receptor beta chain was sequenced for a study of beta chain features in type 1 diabetes. Expressed TCRB transcripts were sequenced because the entire RNA isolate underwent reverse transcription. Sequencing used immunoSEQ multiplex PCR; TCRdb keeps in-frame clones, though not all of them. This repertoire shows around 430,000 clones, approximately 30% found once; its top ten account for around 0.065%. Concerning this clone itself: The antigen is undetermined.

The V gene's germline CDR1 is DFQATT and CDR2 SNEGSKA (reference sequence). The CDR3 loop spans 11 amino acids. V was cut by 3 bases and J by 6 bases, with 5 bases left in between. Findings and caveats of the study: Here, the possible influence of HLA type (on TCRB rearrangement) remained unresolved. VDJ junctions in type 1 diabetes patients carried more deletions and fewer insertions.

This clonotype was obtained from a man between 18 and 35 years old in good health. The sequencing sample was made of naive CD4+ T cells from blood. V is TRBV20-1 and J is TRBJ1-4; D is unresolved. The CDR3 nucleotides are TGCAGTGCTAGGGCATATGAAAAACTGTTTTTT. Protein: CSARAYEKLFF.